These 13 T cell receptor beta chains were sequenced from one sample in a study of blood T cells in healthy people across ages (dated by TCRdb to between 2014 and 2016). To prepare the library, 5' RACE was applied. Sequencing instrument: Illumina HiSeq 2500. A second PCR of roughly 7 to 12 cycles was run with a J-beta primer mix and a sample-barcoded 5' primer. TCRdb reprocessed the public reads (quality trimming at Q25 with fastp, clone calling with MiXCR) and kept in-frame beta chains. All rows with the same CDR3 protein become a single entry with the most common DNA and genes. The sample contains under 750,000 distinct CDR3 sequences, around 50% of them found a single time. Of the sample, approximately 25% falls within the top ten clones. What was sequenced was blood. The receptors here all came from a man of 80 years or more in good health.

This clonotype has just a few counts. The V call is TRBV7-9, the J call TRBJ2-3; tentative D call: TRBD1 (7 bases). The germline CDR1 and CDR2 sequences are SEHNR and FQNEAQ (reference sequence). V was trimmed by 5 bases and J by 3 bases, leaving 18 bases between them. The CDR3 length is 16 residues. The CDR3 DNA sequence: TGTGCCAGCAGCCTGGCTGGGGCAGGGGGGACAGATACGCAGTATTTT. Translated: CASSLAGAGGTDTQYF.

The rearrangement joins TRBV20-1 to TRBJ2-3; 9 bases are shared with TRBD1. The CDR3 sequence is 16 residues long. The V segment lost 2 bases and the J segment 4 bases; nucleotides outside the gene matches: 10. The germline gives CDR1 DFQATT, CDR2 SNEGSKA (reference sequence). Written as DNA, the CDR3 is TGCAGTGCTAGAAAACCGGGACAGGGAGTGTCAGATACGCAGTATTTT. Translation gives CSARKPGQGVSDTQYF.

A remark on this clonotype: One end of the junction is discordant with germline, which a read error may explain. This chain connects TRBV12-3 or TRBV12-4 to TRBJ2-3, with D perhaps TRBD2 (5 bases). The CDR3 loop spans 16 amino acids. The CDR3 protein is CASSSLGRASTDAQYF. The CDR3 DNA reads TGTGCCAGCAGTTCGTTGGGGAGAGCTAGCACAGATGCGCAGTATTTT.

The V call is TRBV7-9, the J call TRBJ2-5, with a tentative D call TRBD1 (6 bases). V shed 6 bases and J shed 1 base, with 15 bases lying between them. The CDR3 is 15 amino acids. The germline V gene has CDR1 SEHNR and CDR2 FQNEAQ (reference sequence). The DNA of the CDR3 is TGTGCCAGCAGACTTGCGGCAGGGGCCCAAGAGACCCAGTACTTC. Amino acid sequence: CASRLAAGAQETQYF.

This clonotype was counted a few times. V and J are TRBV4-3 and TRBJ2-1; the D call may be TRBD1 or TRBD2 (5 bases each). Trimming pared 2 bases from V and 4 bases from J, leaving 9 bases between. CDR1 is LGHNA and CDR2 is YSLEER in the germline V gene. The CDR3 extends over 14 amino acids. The CDR3: CASSQRDGYNEQFF. The DNA for the CDR3 is TGCGCCAGCAGCCAACGGGACGGTTACAATGAGCAGTTCTTC.

This sequence joins TRBV9 and TRBJ2-4, with TRBD2 identical over 12 bases. J was trimmed by 13 bases and V by 0 bases; bases with no gene match: 14. CDR1 SGDLS and CDR2 YYNGEE come from the germline V gene. The CDR3 runs 17 residues. CDR3 residues: CASSVGGGLAGMNEQYF. CDR3 bases: TGTGCCAGCAGCGTAGGAGGCGGACTAGCGGGGATGAATGAGCAGTACTTC. Combining the CDR3 with reference TRBV9 and TRBJ2-4 gives the whole variable domain DSGVTQTPKHLITATGQRVTLRCSPRSGDLSVYWYQQSLDQGLQFLIQYYNGEERAKGNILERFSAQQFPDLHSELNLSSLELGDSALYFCASSVGGGLAGMNEQYFGAGTRLSVL.

The chain combines TRBV20-1 with TRBJ2-3; a weak D match, TRBD2 (5 bases). Germline V gene data show CDR1 as DFQATT and CDR2 as SNEGSKA (reference sequence). The V end lost 5 bases, the J end lost 6 bases, and 24 bases lay between the germline ends. This CDR3 has 16 amino acids. The CDR3 nucleotides read TGCAGTGCTGTAGACCCAACGGGATTAATCGGGGATACGCAGTATTTT. Its protein is CSAVDPTGLIGDTQYF.

The genes are TRBV7-2 and TRBJ2-3, with TRBD2 matching over 8 bases. This CDR3 region has 16 residues. Trimming removed 4 bases from V and 0 bases from J; junction bases left unmatched: 6. The germline CDR1 and CDR2 sequences are SGHTA and FQGNSA. The CDR3 region is CASSWAGGASTDTQYF. The CDR3 region has the DNA TGTGCCAGCAGCTGGGCGGGGGGTGCTAGCACAGATACGCAGTATTTT.

There are a few counts of this clonotype. The rearrangement joins TRBV27 to TRBJ2-7; 9 nucleotides match TRBD1. There are 14 residues in the CDR3. Germline CDR1 and CDR2: MNHEY and SMNVEV (reference sequence). The ends lost 5 bases at V and 11 bases at J; junction bases unmatched: 13. The CDR3 region has the DNA TGTGCCAGCAGTAACGTCCCGGGACAGGGACGGGAGTACTTC. The encoded protein is CASSNVPGQGREYF.

CDR3 residues: CSSGSYDEQYF. CDR3 nucleotide sequence: TGCAGCAGCGGGAGTTACGACGAGCAGTACTTC. This chain connects TRBV20-1 to TRBJ2-7; 8 nucleotides align to TRBD2. The CDR3 contains 11 residues. Germline loops: CDR1 DFQATT, CDR2 SNEGSKA (reference sequence).

This clonotype appeared a few times. The chain is built from TRBV28 and TRBJ2-5; TRBD1 agrees at 8 bases. The CDR3 contains 15 residues. Germline values: CDR1 MDHEN, CDR2 SYDVKM. The V gene end was trimmed by 8 bases and the J gene end by 3 bases; junction bases not matched to a gene: 11. The CDR3 reads CASSRPGQGKETQYF. In DNA, the CDR3 is TGTGCCAGCTCCAGACCAGGACAGGGAAAAGAGACCCAGTACTTC.

V gene TRBV5-1 combines with J gene TRBJ1-6; the match to TRBD1 covers 9 bases. This CDR3 is 13 amino acids long. J gave up 15 bases and V 1 base, and 5 bases lay outside the gene matches. The V gene's germline CDR1 is SGHRS and CDR2 YFSETQ. CDR3 region: CASSLMTGGFLHF. In DNA form, the CDR3 reads TGCGCCAGCAGCTTGATGACAGGGGGGTTCCTCCACTTT.

This chain connects TRBV7-9 to TRBJ2-7; 7 positions agree with TRBD1. The trim removed 4 bases at V and 6 bases at J, leaving 12 bases unmatched. The germline CDR1 and CDR2 sequences are SEHNR and FQNEAQ (reference sequence). This CDR3 spans 15 amino acids. CDR3 amino acids: CASSYSGTVPLEQYF. CDR3 DNA sequence: TGTGCCAGCAGCTACTCAGGGACAGTCCCCCTCGAGCAGTACTTC.